One and the same sample provided the 24 T cell receptor beta chains below, sequenced in a study of cytomegalovirus exposure and HLA in healthy donors (dated 2017 in TCRdb). The library was prepared using the immunoSEQ multiplex PCR assay. For the multiplex PCR, a mixture combining 60 forward primers for TCR Vbeta segments and 13 reverse primers for TCR Jbeta segments was used. TCRdb provides this immuneACCESS table in a form limited to in-frame rearrangements. Some clones are lacking; in checked studies, under half of them reflect an unresolved V gene, and why the rest are absent is not known. This sample gives some 170,000 clones in total; 80% to 85% of them show up just once. The ten largest clones add up to around 4.3% of the sample. Sequencing input: PBMCs. The receptors here all came from a man in his fifties in good health and CMV-seropositive.

The V call is TRBV11-1, the J call TRBJ1-5; D is undetermined. Trimming took off 5 bases at V and 0 bases at J, with 11 bases between the two ends. Germline CDR1 reads SGHAT; CDR2 reads FQDESV (reference sequence). The CDR3 covers 15 residues. The chain's CDR3 is CASSPGTHSNQPQHF. In DNA, the CDR3 is TGTGCCAGCAGCCCAGGAACCCATAGCAATCAGCCCCAGCATTTT.

This chain connects TRBV29-1 to TRBJ2-3; 8 positions match TRBD2. Unmatched junction bases numbered 3, after V lost 4 bases and J lost 6 bases. The CDR3 runs 12 residues. Germline V CDR1 and CDR2: SQVTM, ANQGSEA. This CDR3 is CSVAGGPDTQYF. The CDR3, as DNA: TGCAGCGTTGCGGGAGGGCCCGATACGCAGTATTTT.

The CDR3 bases are TGCGCCAGCAGCCAAGATAGGCGCAGGGGGCTAAACATTCAGTACTTC. This gives the protein CASSQDRRRGLNIQYF. The chain recombines TRBV4-3 with TRBJ2-4; TRBD1 matches 8 bases. The germline CDR1 and CDR2 sequences are LGHNA and YSLEER. Trimming removed 0 bases from V and 6 bases from J; junction bases left unmatched: 7. This CDR3 contains 16 residues.

The chain employs TRBV6-1 and TRBJ2-3, with 7 bases fitting TRBD2. The CDR3 runs to 15 residues. With 7 bases clipped from V and 2 bases from J, the junction kept 9 bases outside the gene matches. Germline assignment: CDR1 MNHNS and CDR2 SASEGT. CDR3 nucleotide sequence: TGTGCCAGCACGACGGGACTATCTAACACAGATACGCAGTATTTT. As protein: CASTTGLSNTDTQYF.

A single count supports this clone. The V and J genes are TRBV7-2 and TRBJ2-7; 9 nucleotides match TRBD1. The CDR3 length is 11 residues. Trimming removed 8 bases from V and 9 bases from J; junction bases left unmatched: 5. CDR1 and CDR2 (germline): SGHTA, FQGNSA. CDR3 in amino acids: CASGLGQGQYF. Written as DNA, the CDR3 is TGTGCCAGCGGTTTGGGACAGGGGCAGTACTTC.

About this clone itself: Other DNA sequences in this specimen translate into the identical CDR3. The chain joins TRBV10-3 to TRBJ1-1, with 9 bases matching TRBD1. With V trimmed by 1 base and J by 5 bases, 2 bases remained unmatched. This CDR3 comprises 14 residues. CDR1 and CDR2 (germline): ENHRY, SYGVKD. CDR3 sequence: CAISELTGGTEAFF. DNA of the CDR3: TGTGCCATCAGTGAGTTGACAGGGGGGACTGAAGCTTTCTTT.

V usage is TRBV7-9 and J usage is TRBJ1-1; a possible D gene is TRBD1 (6 bases). CDR3 length: 14 residues. Germline values: CDR1 SEHNR, CDR2 FQNEAQ (reference sequence). V was cut by 6 bases and J by 0 bases, with 11 bases left in between. Here the CDR3 reads CASSDWTVNTEAFF. The CDR3 nucleotides are TGTGCCAGCAGTGACTGGACAGTGAACACTGAAGCTTTCTTT.

The V call is TRBV10-3, the J call TRBJ1-1; D gene uncertain. Between the trimmed V and J ends, which lost 1 base and 5 bases, there was a span of 5 bases. The V gene's germline CDR1 is ENHRY and CDR2 SYGVKD. The CDR3 contains 12 residues. Here the CDR3 DNA reads TGTGCCATCAGTGAGTTACAAACTGAAGCTTTCTTT. This sequence encodes CAISELQTEAFF.

This clone was seen a single time. This chain uses TRBV2 with TRBJ2-5; a weak D match, TRBD1 (5 bases). The tail of the sequence fits TRBJ2-7 better, so the J call may be wrong. The CDR3 has 17 amino acids. Germline CDR1 is SNHLY and CDR2 is FYNNEI. The CDR3 DNA is TGTGCCAGCAGTGACCTCCTCCGACAGCCCCCCTCCTACGAGCAGTACTTC. This codes for CASSDLLRQPPSYEQYF.

The chain employs TRBV5-4 and TRBJ2-7, with TRBD2 matching 16 bases. Germline assignment: CDR1 SGHNT and CDR2 YYREEE (reference sequence). CDR3 size: 16 residues. After removal of 4 bases from V and 3 bases from J, the junction contained 4 bases not matched to a gene. This CDR3 is CASSPGTSGGVYEQYF. In DNA, the CDR3 is TGTGCCAGCAGCCCGGGGACTAGCGGGGGGGTCTACGAGCAGTACTTC.

The V and J genes are TRBV18 and TRBJ1-1, with 8 bases fitting TRBD1. The CDR3 runs 13 residues. The V and J ends lost 2 bases and 6 bases, in that order; junction bases with no gene match: 2. Germline CDR1 is KGHSH and CDR2 is LQKENI. The CDR3: CASSPGQGAEAFF. The CDR3 coding sequence is TGTGCCAGCTCACCAGGACAGGGCGCTGAAGCTTTCTTT. The variable domain in full, completed from reference TRBV18 and TRBJ1-1, reads NAGVMQNPRHLVRRRGQEARLRCSPMKGHSHVYWYRQLPEEGLKFMVYLQKENIIDESGMPKERFSAEFPKEGPSILRIQQVVRGDSAAYFCASSPGQGAEAFFGQGTRLTVV.

This chain connects TRBV30 to TRBJ2-3; D ambiguous. Germline-derived CDR1 and CDR2 are GTSNPN and SVGIG (reference sequence). V lost 5 bases to trimming and J lost 7 bases, with 13 bases between them. CDR3 length equals 12 residues. The CDR3 loop is CAWEVPPNTQYF. CDR3 nucleotides: TGTGCCTGGGAGGTGCCTCCTAATACGCAGTATTTT.

The chain is built from TRBV28 and TRBJ1-1; the match to TRBD1 covers 7 bases. The germline CDR1 and CDR2 sequences are MDHEN and SYDVKM. The CDR3 totals 15 residues. After removal of 7 bases from V and 8 bases from J, the junction contained 16 bases not matched to a gene. The CDR3: CASKGAEKIEREAFF. In nucleotides, the CDR3 is TGTGCCAGCAAGGGGGCCGAGAAGATAGAAAGGGAAGCTTTCTTT.

This clone appeared a single time. The chain links TRBV30 to TRBJ1-5; D possibly corresponds to TRBD1 (6 bases). Trimming stripped 2 bases from V and 0 bases from J, with 14 bases between. Germline V gives CDR1 GTSNPN, CDR2 SVGIG (reference sequence). CDR3 length equals 16 residues. The CDR3 reads CAWSNRQVLSNQPQHF. CDR3 in DNA: TGTGCCTGGAGTAACCGACAGGTGCTTAGCAATCAGCCCCAGCATTTT.

This clone has only a few counts. This chain connects TRBV19 to TRBJ2-2; D ambiguous. Germline V lookup: CDR1 LNHDA, CDR2 SQIVND (reference sequence). V gave up 2 bases and J gave up 1 base, with 5 bases separating them. The length of the CDR3 is 14 residues. CDR3 loop: CASSINKNTGELFF. The CDR3 bases are TGTGCCAGTAGTATAAACAAGAACACCGGGGAGCTGTTTTTT.

V gene TRBV10-3 combines with J gene TRBJ1-6; TRBD1 agrees at 7 bases. With V trimmed by 6 bases and J by 9 bases, 11 bases remained unmatched. This CDR3 is 15 amino acids long. Germline V CDR1 and CDR2: ENHRY, SYGVKD. In DNA form, the CDR3 reads TGTGCCATCAGCGCGCGGACAGGCTCTACTTCACCCCTCCACTTT. Translated: CAISARTGSTSPLHF.

The gene calls are TRBV19 and TRBJ2-1, with D tentatively TRBD2 (5 bases). This CDR3 contains 13 residues. The germline V gene has CDR1 LNHDA and CDR2 SQIVND (reference sequence). Between the trimmed V and J ends, which lost 4 bases and 4 bases, there was a span of 8 bases. CDR3 coding DNA: TGTGCCAGTAGTACGGACTGGTACAATGAGCAGTTCTTC. Encoded protein: CASSTDWYNEQFF.

The chain has TRBV5-1 and TRBJ1-4; 9 positions agree with TRBD1. After removal of 4 bases from V and 8 bases from J, the junction contained 9 bases not matched to a gene. The CDR3 extends over 15 amino acids. Germline CDR1 SGHRS, CDR2 YFSETQ. The CDR3 nucleotides are TGCGCCAGCAGCCCGGGACAGGGAATGGGAGAAAAACTGTTTTTT. The encoded protein is CASSPGQGMGEKLFF.

The chain recombines TRBV27 with TRBJ1-2, with 12 bases fitting TRBD1. J gave up 8 bases and V 3 bases, and 10 bases lay outside the gene matches. The CDR3 totals 16 residues. The germline CDR1 and CDR2 sequences are MNHEY and SMNVEV (reference sequence). CDR3 amino acids: CASSFWDRGRDSGYTF. For the CDR3, the DNA is TGTGCCAGCAGTTTTTGGGACAGGGGGCGCGATAGCGGCTACACCTTC.

V is TRBV11-2 and J is TRBJ2-7, with a weak D call TRBD2 (6 bases). Looked up from germline, CDR1 is SGHAT and CDR2 is FQNNGV. Deletions cut 5 bases from V and 7 bases from J, with 15 bases between. The CDR3 is 13 residues long. The CDR3 here is CASSADYLSEQYF. CDR3 sequence (DNA): TGTGCCAGCAGCGCGGACTACCTCTCAGAGCAGTACTTC.

The chain couples TRBV10-3 to TRBJ2-2; TRBD2 matches at 10 bases. This CDR3 spans 18 amino acids. The germline gives CDR1 ENHRY, CDR2 SYGVKD. V trimming: 6 bases; J trimming: 1 base; junction bases outside the gene matches: 11. The CDR3: CAISRNSGGTKNTGELFF. In nucleotides, the CDR3 is TGTGCCATCAGCAGGAATAGCGGGGGGACCAAGAACACCGGGGAGCTGTTTTTT.

As to this clone: This same CDR3 is encoded by further DNA sequences in the sample. The V and J genes are TRBV6-1 and TRBJ2-1, with 11 bases fitting TRBD2. CDR3 length: 15 residues. Trimming removed 1 base from V and 4 bases from J; junction bases left unmatched: 0. The germline gives CDR1 MNHNS, CDR2 SASEGT. The CDR3 region is CASSEGLAGYNEQFF. The CDR3 nucleotides are TGTGCCAGCAGTGAAGGACTAGCGGGGTACAATGAGCAGTTCTTC.

The chain carries TRBV4-1 and TRBJ2-7; D might be TRBD1 (5 bases). CDR1 and CDR2 (germline): MGHRA, YSYEKL. V was cut by 3 bases and J by 5 bases, with 14 bases left in between. This CDR3 spans 14 amino acids. CDR3 in amino acids: CASSQEGAPDEQYF. The CDR3 bases are TGCGCCAGCAGCCAGGAAGGGGCGCCCGACGAGCAGTACTTC.

In its sample, this clone was seen a few times. The chain links TRBV28 to TRBJ1-1, with TRBD1 as a possible D gene (5 bases). V gave up 5 bases and J gave up 5 bases, with 18 bases separating them. Germline CDR1 is MDHEN and CDR2 is SYDVKM. The CDR3 covers 15 residues. Here the CDR3 DNA reads TGTGCCAGCAGTGGTCTACAGGCGGGGGGGACTGAAGCTTTCTTT. Its translation: CASSGLQAGGTEAFF.